The rows below give T cell receptor beta chains drawn from one sample of a study of blood T cells in healthy people across ages. Each CDR3 protein is one row after TCRdb ran MiXCR on the 5' RACE reads. The sample shows 1.5 million to 2 million distinct CDR3 sequences, 28% of them seen only once. The sequencing sample was made of blood. All receptors derive from a woman younger than 45 in good health. Each CDR3 is given with its conserved first and last residue. Only part of the rows carry a size: once, few, many, or a class if the clone is expanded.

>TRBJ1-2|TRBV27|few
CASSLLQGAGYTF
>TRBJ1-1|TRBV5-1|.
CASRRGGATEAFF
>TRBJ2-1|TRBV7-2|many
CASSFRGLEQFF
>TRBJ1-6|TRBV10-3|few
CAIRETGGYNSPLHF
>TRBJ2-4|TRBV7-2|once
CASSLGWENIQYF
>TRBJ1-2|TRBV7-2|.
CASSSGCGGGYTF
>TRBJ1-3|TRBV20-1|.
CSAGDRAGGNTIYF
>TRBJ2-5|TRBV18|few
CASSPQVPGNSGETQYF
>TRBJ2-1|TRBV7-2|many
CASSLYAANEQFF
>TRBJ1-5|TRBV7-2|few
CASSLEERMSNQPQHF
>TRBJ1-2|TRBV14|.
CASSQAGQAAYGYTF
>TRBJ2-7|TRBV5-6|few
CASSLVAQGAGEQYF
>TRBJ2-7|TRBV7-9|few
CASSRGERAQEQYF
>TRBJ2-1|TRBV12-3/TRBV12-4|few
CASSYRPPWEYNEQFF
>TRBJ2-1|TRBV2|.
CASSEEMATYYNEQFF
>TRBJ2-7|TRBV5-1|.
CASSPRGGTGNHGQYF
>TRBJ2-7|TRBV9|many
CAISVGGEGYEQYF
>TRBJ2-4|TRBV5-1|many
CASSPLAEAKNIQYF
>TRBJ1-2|TRBV20-1|few
CSARDHRAGYGYTF
>TRBJ2-7|TRBV7-9|many
CASSPVVVGEQYF
>TRBJ2-5|TRBV11-2|many
CASSPRDLHNQGTQYF
>TRBJ2-7|TRBV5-1|few
CASRATSGRAEQYF
>TRBJ2-7|TRBV5-1|.
CASSLTARDRSGFYEQYF
>TRBJ2-7|TRBV29-1|.
CSVEGPSGRGDEQYF
>TRBJ2-7|TRBV6-7|.
CASWFPYEQYF
>TRBJ1-5|TRBV5-1|.
CASSLGDTGVGQPQHF
>TRBJ2-1|TRBV20-1|few
CSARDRVSNEQFF
>TRBJ2-1|TRBV9|few
CASSVEGTRSDEQFF